This T cell receptor (beta chain) was profiled in a study of T cells in tumors after PD-1 blockade. This clone occurred once. The CDR3 length is 14 residues. After removal of 3 bases from V and 7 bases from J, the junction contained 7 bases not matched to a gene. The V gene's germline CDR1 is SGHNT and CDR2 YYREEE (reference sequence). Assay used: immunoSEQ multiplex PCR; TCRdb lists only in-frame clones, some missing. The sample yields around 60,000 clones, 80% seen once. This TCR was sampled from a human donor with basal cell carcinoma. The specimen comprised PBMCs, sampled before anti-PD-1 treatment. The genes are TRBV5-4 and TRBJ2-1; TRBD1 agrees at 7 bases. CDR3 sequence: CASSSRTGGNEQFF. The CDR3 bases are TGTGCCAGCAGCTCTCGGACAGGAGGAAATGAGCAGTTCTTC.